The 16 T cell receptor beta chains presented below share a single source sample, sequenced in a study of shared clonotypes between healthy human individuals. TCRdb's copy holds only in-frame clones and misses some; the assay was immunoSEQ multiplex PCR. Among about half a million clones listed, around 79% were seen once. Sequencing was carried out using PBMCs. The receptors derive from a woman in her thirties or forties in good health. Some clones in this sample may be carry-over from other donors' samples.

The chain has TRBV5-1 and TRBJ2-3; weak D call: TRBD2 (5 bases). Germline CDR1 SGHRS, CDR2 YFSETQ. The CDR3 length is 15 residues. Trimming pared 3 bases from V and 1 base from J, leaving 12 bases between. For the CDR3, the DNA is TGCGCCAGCAGCTGGGAGCGGCGGGGCACAGATACGCAGTATTTT. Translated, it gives CASSWERRGTDTQYF.

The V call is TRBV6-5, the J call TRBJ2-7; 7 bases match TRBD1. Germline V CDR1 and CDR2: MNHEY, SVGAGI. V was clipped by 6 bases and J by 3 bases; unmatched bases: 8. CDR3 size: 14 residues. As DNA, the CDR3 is TGTGCCAGCAGATTACAGGGGACACTCTACGAGCAGTACTTC. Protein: CASRLQGTLYEQYF.

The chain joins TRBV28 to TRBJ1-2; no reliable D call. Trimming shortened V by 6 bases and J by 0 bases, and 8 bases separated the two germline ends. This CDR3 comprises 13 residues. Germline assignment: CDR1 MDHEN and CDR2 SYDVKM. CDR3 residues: CASSNKANYGYTF. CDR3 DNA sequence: TGTGCCAGCAGCAATAAGGCTAACTATGGCTACACCTTC.

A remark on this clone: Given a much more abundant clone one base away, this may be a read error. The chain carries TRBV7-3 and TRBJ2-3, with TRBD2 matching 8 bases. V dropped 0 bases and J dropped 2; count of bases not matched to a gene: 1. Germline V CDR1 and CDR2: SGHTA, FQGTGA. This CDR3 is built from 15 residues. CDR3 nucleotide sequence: TGTGCCAGCAGCTTAACAGCGGGAGTCACAGATACGCAGTATTTT. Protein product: CASSLTAGVTDTQYF.

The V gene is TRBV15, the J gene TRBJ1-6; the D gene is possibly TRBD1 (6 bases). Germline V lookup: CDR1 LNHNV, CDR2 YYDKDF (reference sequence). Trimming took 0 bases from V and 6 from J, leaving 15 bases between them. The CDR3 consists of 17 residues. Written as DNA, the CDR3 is TGTGCCACCAGCAGAGATCGGGGCCAGGGGATTAATTCACCCCTCCACTTT. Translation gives CATSRDRGQGINSPLHF.

The CDR3 DNA sequence: TGTGCCAGCAGCTTAAGTGGGAGCTCCTACGAGCAGTACTTC. Translated, it gives CASSLSGSSYEQYF. The V gene is TRBV7-9, the J gene TRBJ2-7, with D possibly matching TRBD2 (5 bases). Germline CDR1 is SEHNR and CDR2 is FQNEAQ (reference sequence). This CDR3 is built from 14 residues. V lost 2 bases, J lost 0 bases, and 8 bases lay in between.

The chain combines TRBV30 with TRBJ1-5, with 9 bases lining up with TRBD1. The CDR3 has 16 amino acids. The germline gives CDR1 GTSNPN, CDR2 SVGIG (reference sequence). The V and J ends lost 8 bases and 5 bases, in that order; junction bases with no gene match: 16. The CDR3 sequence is CAADRGNKIQDQPQHF. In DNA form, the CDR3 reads TGTGCCGCCGACAGGGGGAATAAAATACAAGATCAGCCCCAGCATTTT.

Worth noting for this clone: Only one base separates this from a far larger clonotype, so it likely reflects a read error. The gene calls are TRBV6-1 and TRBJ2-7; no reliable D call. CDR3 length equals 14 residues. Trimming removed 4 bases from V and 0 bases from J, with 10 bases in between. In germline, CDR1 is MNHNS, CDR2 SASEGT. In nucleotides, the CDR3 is TGTGCCAGCAGTGTTGCCAAGAGCTCCTACGAGCAGTACTTC. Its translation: CASSVAKSSYEQYF.

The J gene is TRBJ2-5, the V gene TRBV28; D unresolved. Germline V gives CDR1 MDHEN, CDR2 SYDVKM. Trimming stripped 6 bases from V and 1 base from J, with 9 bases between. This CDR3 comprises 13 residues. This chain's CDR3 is CASSRFPQETQYF. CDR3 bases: TGTGCCAGCAGCCGCTTCCCCCAAGAGACCCAGTACTTC.

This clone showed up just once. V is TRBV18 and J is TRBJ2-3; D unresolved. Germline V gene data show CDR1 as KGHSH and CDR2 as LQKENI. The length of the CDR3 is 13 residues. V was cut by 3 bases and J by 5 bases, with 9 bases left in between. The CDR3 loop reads CASSPPTRDTQYF. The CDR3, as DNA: TGTGCCAGCTCACCGCCAACCAGAGATACGCAGTATTTT.

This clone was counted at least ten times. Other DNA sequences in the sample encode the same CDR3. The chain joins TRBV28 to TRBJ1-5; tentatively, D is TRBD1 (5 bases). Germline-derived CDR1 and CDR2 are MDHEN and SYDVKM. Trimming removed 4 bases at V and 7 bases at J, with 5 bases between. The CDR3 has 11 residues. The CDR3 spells CASSSGQPQHF. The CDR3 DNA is TGTGCCAGCAGTTCAGGGCAGCCCCAGCATTTT.

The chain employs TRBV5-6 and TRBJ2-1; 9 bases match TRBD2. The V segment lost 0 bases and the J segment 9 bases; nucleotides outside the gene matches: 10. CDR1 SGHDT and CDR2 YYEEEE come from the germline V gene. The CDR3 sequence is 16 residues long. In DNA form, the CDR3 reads TGTGCCAGCAGCTTGGTCGGCTTAGCGGGAGTGGGTGAGCAGTTCTTC. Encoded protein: CASSLVGLAGVGEQFF.

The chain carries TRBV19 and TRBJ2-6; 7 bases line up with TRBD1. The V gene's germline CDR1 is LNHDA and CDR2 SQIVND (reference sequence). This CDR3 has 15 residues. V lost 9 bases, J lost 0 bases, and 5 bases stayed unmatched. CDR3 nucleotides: TGTGCCAGCGGGGACAGCTACTCTGGGGCCAACGTCCTGACTTTC. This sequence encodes CASGDSYSGANVLTF.

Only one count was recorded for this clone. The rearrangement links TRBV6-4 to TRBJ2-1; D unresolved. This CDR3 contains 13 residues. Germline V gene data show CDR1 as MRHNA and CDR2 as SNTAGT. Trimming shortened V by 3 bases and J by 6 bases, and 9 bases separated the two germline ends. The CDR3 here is CASSEGWSNEQFF. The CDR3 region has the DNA TGTGCCAGCAGTGAGGGCTGGAGCAATGAGCAGTTCTTC.

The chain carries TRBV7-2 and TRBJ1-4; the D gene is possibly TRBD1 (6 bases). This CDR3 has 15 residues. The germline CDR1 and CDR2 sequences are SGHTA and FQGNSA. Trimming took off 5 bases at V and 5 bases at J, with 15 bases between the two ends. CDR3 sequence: CASSDTRGGNEKLFF. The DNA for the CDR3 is TGTGCCAGCAGCGACACCAGGGGAGGGAATGAAAAACTGTTTTTT. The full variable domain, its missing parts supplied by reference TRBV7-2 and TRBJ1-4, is GAGVSQSPSNKVTEKGKDVELRCDPISGHTALYWYRQSLGQGLEFLIYFQGNSAPDKSGLPSDRFSAERTGGSVSTLTIQRTQQEDSAVYLCASSDTRGGNEKLFFGSGTQLSVL.

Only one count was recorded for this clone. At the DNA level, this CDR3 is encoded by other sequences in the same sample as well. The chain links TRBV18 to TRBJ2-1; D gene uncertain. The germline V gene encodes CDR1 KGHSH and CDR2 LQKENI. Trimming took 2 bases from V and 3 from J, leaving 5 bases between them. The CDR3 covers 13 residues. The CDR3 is CASSPGNYNEQFF. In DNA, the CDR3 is TGTGCCAGCTCACCAGGAAACTACAATGAGCAGTTCTTC.